These 12 T cell receptor beta chains were all obtained from the same sample, sequenced in a study of T-cell memory formation after mild COVID-19. Each CDR3 protein is one row after TCRdb ran MiXCR on the 5' RACE reads. The sample has a few hundred thousand distinct CDR3 sequences; 15% are singletons. Specimen: PBMCs or a T cell subset sorted from them (not recorded which). The receptors originated from a man aged 18-30 years who had mild COVID-19 (a few samples of this study predate the infection). Cell type and time point are not known.

This clonotype was seen only a few times. This chain joins TRBV2 and TRBJ2-5; 10 positions match TRBD2. The CDR3 contains 18 residues. The V gene's germline CDR1 is SNHLY and CDR2 FYNNEI. V was pared by 3 bases and J by 2 bases, with 12 bases of the junction left unmatched. The CDR3 DNA follows: TGTGCCAGCAGTGACTGGAAGGAGGTAGCGGGGGGACAAGAGACCCAGTACTTC. Residues: CASSDWKEVAGGQETQYF.

Here the CDR3 reads CASSQEGRVVDNSPLHF. The CDR3 coding sequence is TGCGCCAGCAGCCAAGAAGGTCGGGTAGTGGATAATTCACCCCTCCACTTT. The chain couples TRBV4-3 to TRBJ1-6, with no clear D. The V end lost 0 bases, the J end lost 5 bases, and 14 bases lay between the germline ends. This CDR3 has 17 amino acids. Per the germline V gene, CDR1 is LGHNA and CDR2 is YSLEER.

This clonotype has just a few counts. The J gene is TRBJ2-5, the V gene TRBV11-2; D not certain. This CDR3 region has 15 residues. V lost 5 bases, J lost 0 bases, and 13 bases lay in between. Germline V gives CDR1 SGHAT, CDR2 FQNNGV. This chain's CDR3 is CASSLMAGNQETQYF. The CDR3 DNA is TGTGCCAGCAGCCTCATGGCAGGCAACCAAGAGACCCAGTACTTC.

This clonotype was observed a few times. V usage is TRBV20-1 and J usage is TRBJ1-4; the match to TRBD1 covers 7 bases. Per germline, CDR1 DFQATT and CDR2 SNEGSKA (reference sequence). The trim removed 6 bases at V and 5 bases at J, leaving 12 bases unmatched. This CDR3 contains 15 residues. The CDR3 reads CSARLPAGGNEKLFF. The CDR3 coding sequence is TGCAGTGCCAGACTTCCGGCAGGGGGGAATGAAAAACTGTTTTTT.

This clonotype was counted a few times. This CDR3 reads CASSLSLNEQFF. CDR3 DNA: TGTGCCAGCAGTTTATCGCTCAATGAGCAGTTCTTC. The rearrangement joins TRBV28 to TRBJ2-1, with D unclear. Germline assignment: CDR1 MDHEN and CDR2 SYDVKM. This CDR3 contains 12 residues. V gave up 1 base and J gave up 6 bases, with 4 bases separating them.

There are a few counts of this clonotype. The V call is TRBV12-5, the J call TRBJ2-7, with 11 bases fitting TRBD1. Germline values: CDR1 LGHNT, CDR2 FRNRAP. This CDR3 is 15 amino acids long. Losses at the gene ends were 6 bases for V and 4 bases for J; bases not matched to a gene: 8. Here the CDR3 reads CASGYERDRGYEQYF. CDR3 in DNA: TGTGCTAGTGGCTACGAAAGGGACAGGGGGTACGAGCAGTACTTC.

This clonotype was seen just once. The J gene is TRBJ2-3, the V gene TRBV19, with no clear D. CDR1 is LNHDA and CDR2 is SQIVND in the germline V gene (reference sequence). Trimming left V 5 bases short and J 2 bases short, with 8 bases between. This CDR3 contains 13 residues. The CDR3 bases are TGTGCCAGTAGTTTCGACTTCACAGATACGCAGTATTTT. Translating it yields CASSFDFTDTQYF. Using reference TRBV19 and TRBJ2-3 for the parts outside the CDR3, the full variable domain is DGGITQSPKYLFRKEGQNVTLSCEQNLNHDAMYWYRQDPGQGLRLIYYSQIVNDFQKGDIAEGYSVSREKKESFPLTVTSAQKNPTAFYLCASSFDFTDTQYFGPGTRLTVL.

This clonotype was counted only a few times. The V gene is TRBV28, the J gene TRBJ1-5; 7 bases align to TRBD1. This CDR3 has 16 amino acids. Trimming at V came to 7 bases and at J to 0 bases, leaving 9 bases not matched to a gene. CDR1 is MDHEN, CDR2 SYDVKM, per germline. CDR3 DNA: TGTGCCAGCAACACCGACAGGGATTTTAGCAATCAGCCCCAGCATTTT. Amino acid sequence: CASNTDRDFSNQPQHF. The full variable domain, in which reference TRBV28 and TRBJ1-5 provide the parts outside the CDR3, is DVKVTQSSRYLVKRTGEKVFLECVQDMDHENMFWYRQDPGLGLRLIYFSYDVKMKEKGDIPEGYSVSREKKERFSLILESASTNQTSMYLCASNTDRDFSNQPQHFGDGTRLSIL.

As DNA, the CDR3 is TGCGCCAGCAGCCAAGAATTGGCAGGCCTTTACGAGCAGTACTTC. This gives the protein CASSQELAGLYEQYF. The rearrangement links TRBV4-3 to TRBJ2-7; D is uncertain. Looked up from germline, CDR1 is LGHNA and CDR2 is YSLEER. The CDR3 has 15 residues. The V gene lost 0 bases and the J gene lost 4 bases, with 13 bases spanning the gap.

This clonotype was found a few times. CDR3 loop: CASIGTGAGKNIQYF. Written as DNA, the CDR3 is TGTGCCAGCATAGGGACAGGGGCCGGCAAAAACATTCAGTACTTC. The gene calls are TRBV6-2 or TRBV6-3 and TRBJ2-4; TRBD1 matches at 10 bases. V was pared by 7 bases and J by 3 bases, with 6 bases of the junction left unmatched. Germline lookup yields CDR1 MNHEY and CDR2 SVGEGT. The CDR3 contains 15 residues.

The CDR3 coding sequence is TGTGCCACTCAACCGGGACAGGGCGTAGACGAGCAGTACTTC. This codes for CATQPGQGVDEQYF. The chain joins TRBV25-1 to TRBJ2-7; 9 bases fit TRBD1. CDR3 length: 14 residues. CDR1 is MGHDK and CDR2 is SYGVNS in the germline V gene. The V and J ends lost 10 bases and 5 bases, in that order; junction bases with no gene match: 12.

The V gene is TRBV20-1, the J gene TRBJ2-1; tentative D call: TRBD1 (5 bases). The V gene lost 6 bases and the J gene lost 0 bases, with 12 bases spanning the gap. The CDR3 is 14 residues long. From germline, CDR1 is DFQATT and CDR2 SNEGSKA (reference sequence). The CDR3: CSAGAGPSYNEQFF. In nucleotides, the CDR3 is TGCAGTGCGGGCGCAGGGCCCTCCTACAATGAGCAGTTCTTC.